Listed below are T cell receptor beta chains from one sample, sequenced in a study of CD8 T cells in ankylosing spondylitis. TCRdb processed the 5' RACE reads anew with MiXCR; each CDR3 protein has one entry. Among about 140,000 distinct CDR3 sequences listed, 7% to 9% were seen once. Sequencing was performed on synovial fluid, either unsorted or a sorted T cell fraction (not recorded which). The receptors were gathered from a male donor with ankylosing spondylitis. CDR3s include the opening cysteine and the closing phenylalanine or tryptophan. The D gene is left open where the match is weak. Not all rows give a size; the values are once, few, many and, for expanded clones, a class.

many,TRBJ1-2,TRBD1,TRBV24-1,CATSRGPGYGYTF,TGTGCCACCTCCAGGGGGCCAGGCTATGGCTACACCTTC
few,TRBJ2-7,TRBD1,TRBV29-1,CSVHGQAAYEQYF,TGCAGCGTCCACGGACAGGCCGCCTACGAGCAGTACTTC
.,TRBJ2-3,.,TRBV9,CASSVDRAGADTQYF,TGTGCCAGCAGCGTAGACCGGGCTGGGGCGGATACGCAGTATTTT
many,TRBJ1-1,.,TRBV27,CASSLSRGGLNTEAFF,TGTGCCAGCAGTTTAAGCAGGGGAGGTTTGAACACTGAAGCTTTCTTT
.,TRBJ2-1,.,TRBV24-1,CATSDFQGNEQFF,TGTGCCACCAGTGATTTTCAAGGGAATGAGCAGTTCTTC
.,TRBJ1-2,.,TRBV6-6,CAGSNEVSGYTF,TGTGCCGGCTCTAACGAGGTGTCTGGCTACACCTTC
few,TRBJ2-5,.,TRBV6-2/TRBV6-3,CASSYTEETQYF,TGTGCCAGCAGTTACACCGAAGAGACCCAGTACTTC
.,TRBJ1-6,.,TRBV28,CASRPRGGRVGYDSPLHF,TGTGCCAGCAGACCTCGGGGGGGCAGGGTAGGGTATGATTCACCCCTCCACTTT
.,TRBJ2-1,TRBD1,TRBV30,CAWNQGARYNEQFF,TGTGCCTGGAACCAGGGGGCGCGGTACAATGAGCAGTTCTTC
few,TRBJ1-5,.,TRBV7-8,CASSLGGFGGNQPQHF,TGTGCCAGCAGCTTAGGCGGGTTCGGCGGTAATCAGCCCCAGCATTTT
many,TRBJ1-5,TRBD1,TRBV12-3/TRBV12-4,CASSSDRSTNQPQHF,TGTGCCAGCAGTTCGGACAGGTCTACTAATCAGCCCCAGCATTTT
few,TRBJ2-7,.,TRBV10-3,CAISAVGDTYEQYF,TGTGCCATCAGTGCGGTCGGGGATACCTACGAGCAGTACTTC
many,TRBJ2-3,TRBD2,TRBV9,CASSVGGPSGSSTDTQYF,TGTGCCAGCAGCGTAGGAGGGCCTAGCGGTTCTAGCACAGATACGCAGTATTTT
.,TRBJ2-7,TRBD1,TRBV12-3/TRBV12-4,CASSDRDSSYERYF,TGTGCCAGCAGTGACAGGGACAGCTCCTACGAGCGGTACTTC
many,TRBJ1-2,.,TRBV3-1,CASSPTQGRIGYTF,TGTGCCAGCAGCCCAACCCAGGGGAGAATCGGCTACACCTTC
many,TRBJ2-1,TRBD2,TRBV5-1,CASGQRGDNEQFF,TGCGCCAGCGGCCAGCGGGGGGACAATGAGCAGTTCTTC
many,TRBJ2-2,.,TRBV5-1,CASSLAGLSEGELFF,TGCGCCAGCAGCTTGGCGGGCCTTAGCGAAGGGGAGCTGTTTTTT
many,TRBJ2-3,.,TRBV5-5,CASSRTPTADTQYF,TGTGCCAGCAGCCGAACCCCGACCGCAGATACGCAGTATTTT
.,TRBJ1-1,.,TRBV5-6,CASSLSPGHKSCCFF,TGTGCCAGCAGCTTGTCCCCGGGACACAAAAGTTGTTGTTTCTTT
.,TRBJ2-5,TRBD2,TRBV2,CASILAVGETQYF,TGTGCCAGCATCCTAGCGGTGGGGGAGACCCAGTACTTC
few,TRBJ2-2,.,TRBV5-4,CASSLGLHNTGELFF,TGTGCCAGCAGCTTGGGACTTCACAACACCGGGGAGCTGTTTTTT
.,TRBJ2-2,.,TRBV18,CASSPMTTGELFF,TGTGCCAGCTCACCGATGACCACCGGGGAGCTGTTTTTT
few,TRBJ1-2,TRBD1,TRBV7-8,CASSRITGANYGYTF,TGTGCCAGCAGCCGTATTACAGGGGCTAACTATGGCTACACCTTC
few,TRBJ1-5,.,TRBV7-9,CASQSGDNQPQHF,TGTGCCAGCCAGTCAGGGGACAATCAGCCCCAGCATTTT
.,TRBJ2-5,TRBD1,TRBV6-1,CASSDTGGSETQYF,TGTGCCAGCAGTGACACAGGGGGCTCGGAGACCCAGTACTTC
.,TRBJ2-2,.,TRBV5-1,CASSPPPRGPDTGELFF,TGCGCCAGCAGCCCTCCCCCCCGGGGGCCAGACACCGGGGAGCTGTTTTTT
few,TRBJ2-1,TRBD2,TRBV20-1,CSVRVDQRGSYNEQFF,TGCAGTGTTAGAGTGGACCAGCGGGGCTCCTACAATGAGCAGTTCTTC
.,TRBJ2-2,.,TRBV28,CATKQSLGIAGELFF,TGTGCCACCAAGCAGTCTTTAGGGATCGCCGGGGAGCTGTTTTTT
.,TRBJ2-2,TRBD2,TRBV6-1,CAKGLAADSNTGELFF,TGTGCCAAGGGACTAGCGGCGGACTCGAACACCGGGGAGTTGTTTTTT
many,TRBJ2-3,TRBD2,TRBV28,CASRNPGLASDTQYF,TGTGCCAGCAGGAATCCGGGACTAGCGTCAGATACGCAGTATTTT
many,TRBJ2-7,TRBD1,TRBV9,CASSATGDSYEQYF,TGTGCCAGCAGCGCGACAGGGGACTCCTACGAGCAGTACTTC
.,TRBJ2-2,.,TRBV7-3,CASKRVASTGELFF,TGTGCCAGCAAAAGGGTTGCGTCCACCGGGGAGCTGTTTTTT
.,TRBJ1-5,TRBD1,TRBV7-8,CASSLWGTGQPQHF,TGTGCCAGCAGCTTATGGGGGACAGGTCAGCCCCAGCATTTT
few,TRBJ1-1,TRBD1,TRBV7-6,CASSPMTGSTEAFF,TGTGCCAGCAGCCCAATGACAGGGAGCACTGAAGCTTTCTTT
many,TRBJ2-7,.,TRBV18,CASSQGYEQYF,TGTGCCAGCTCTCAGGGGTACGAGCAGTACTTC
many,TRBJ1-1,TRBD1,TRBV28,CATGQGLNGAFF,TGTGCCACGGGACAGGGGTTGAATGGAGCTTTCTTT
.,TRBJ2-3,.,TRBV7-3,CASSKLGGTTTDTQYF,TGTGCCAGCAGCAAACTCGGGGGGACAACCACAGATACGCAGTATTTT
many,TRBJ1-3,TRBD1,TRBV5-1,CASSLEGGTGNTIYF,TGCGCCAGCAGCTTGGAAGGGGGCACTGGAAACACCATATATTTT
many,TRBJ1-1,.,TRBV2,CASSGTAMNTEAFF,TGTGCCAGCAGTGGGACAGCTATGAACACTGAAGCTTTCTTT
many,TRBJ2-1,.,TRBV20-1,CSADAPSEQFF,TGCAGTGCCGACGCCCCGAGTGAGCAGTTCTTC
many,TRBJ1-6,TRBD1,TRBV5-5,CASSLDPGQEGSPLHF,TGTGCCAGCAGCTTGGATCCGGGACAGGAGGGTTCACCCCTCCACTTT
.,TRBJ1-5,.,TRBV28,CASSSYDRPYQPQHF,TGTGCCAGCAGCTCGTATGACAGGCCGTATCAGCCCCAGCATTTT
.,TRBJ2-7,TRBD1,TRBV20-1,CSAQDRVQGSYEQYF,TGCAGTGCTCAAGACAGGGTTCAGGGGTCCTACGAGCAGTACTTC
many,TRBJ2-2,TRBD1,TRBV5-4,CASSPGTERTGELFF,TGTGCCAGCAGCCCCGGGACAGAACGAACCGGGGAGCTGTTTTTT
many,TRBJ2-5,TRBD2,TRBV9,CASSVGNSGGAETQYF,TGTGCCAGCAGCGTAGGGAATAGCGGGGGGGCGGAGACCCAGTACTTC
many,TRBJ2-7,TRBD1,TRBV27,CASSPLGQGSEQYF,TGTGCCAGCAGTCCACTGGGACAGGGGAGCGAGCAGTACTTC
many,TRBJ2-3,.,TRBV29-1,CSVGLSGRGADTQYF,TGCAGCGTCGGTCTGTCGGGAAGAGGTGCAGATACGCAGTATTTT
many,TRBJ2-7,TRBD2,TRBV7-2,CASSLGPSGNYEQYF,TGTGCCAGCAGCTTAGGCCCTAGCGGGAACTACGAGCAGTACTTC
few,TRBJ2-3,.,TRBV12-3/TRBV12-4,CASSRGHFDTQYF,TGTGCCAGCAGCAGGGGCCATTTCGATACGCAGTATTTT
many,TRBJ1-4,.,TRBV12-3/TRBV12-4,CASSLSGNEKLFF,TGTGCCAGCAGTTTGTCCGGGAATGAAAAACTGTTTTTT
.,TRBJ1-1,.,TRBV7-2,CASSYDEGVTGNTEAFF,TGTGCCAGCAGTTACGACGAGGGAGTTACAGGGAACACTGAAGCTTTCTTT
.,TRBJ2-1,TRBD2,TRBV29-1,CSLRTLAGGSKGNEQFF,TGCAGCCTCAGAACCCTAGCGGGAGGATCAAAGGGCAATGAGCAGTTCTTC
.,TRBJ2-3,.,TRBV6-5,CASRGDTDTQYF,TGTGCCAGCAGAGGAGACACAGATACGCAGTATTTT
.,TRBJ2-4,.,TRBV4-2,CASSPRSGDAKNIQYF,TGTGCCAGCAGCCCCCGGTCCGGCGACGCCAAAAACATTCAGTACTTC
.,TRBJ1-3,.,TRBV4-2,CASRETHENTIYF,TGTGCCAGCCGGGAGACTCACGAGAACACCATATATTTT
many,TRBJ1-1,.,TRBV3-1,CASSQVPGSNTEAFF,TGTGCCAGCAGCCAAGTCCCAGGCTCGAACACTGAAGCTTTCTTT
once,TRBJ2-1,TRBD2,TRBV19,CASSRDGGGDNEQFF,TGTGCCAGTAGTCGGGATGGCGGGGGGGACAATGAGCAGTTCTTC